This section outlines one T cell receptor beta chain sequence together with its context. This specimen comes from a study of cytomegalovirus exposure and HLA in healthy donors. Both 60 Vbeta primers and 13 Jbeta primers went into the PCR. Produced via immunoSEQ multiplex PCR; TCRdb's table is partial and in-frame only. The top ten clones hold 6.3% of a sample with roughly 190,000 clones, 80% to 85% of them seen once. The TCR originated in a middle-aged man in good health and CMV-seropositive. Sequencing input: PBMCs.

The CDR3 region is CASSIDRMNTEAFF. CDR3 sequence (DNA): TGTGCCAGTAGTATAGACAGGATGAACACTGAAGCTTTCTTT. The J gene is TRBJ1-1, the V gene TRBV19; D remains unclear. CDR1 and CDR2 from the germline V gene are LNHDA and SQIVND (reference sequence). CDR3 length: 14 amino acids. V was shortened by 0 bases and J by 0 bases, with 5 bases between the two germline ends.